This T cell receptor (beta chain) was identified in a study of vaccination effects on CD4 cells after COVID-19. Overall study results and limits: Marked clonal contraction was seen late after vaccination (in both infection- and vaccine-induced clones). The authors studied few convalescent patients and collected no early post-infection timepoints.

Prior to sequencing, the ViraFEST assay stimulated PBMC with viral peptide pools, which expanded the antigen-specific CD4+ T cells. Following culture for about ten days, CD4+ T cells were isolated. Either the BNT162b2 or mRNA-1273 vaccine was given to participants in two doses. Each culture well received a few million PBMC. These cells were then cultured in IMDM with roughly 9 IU/ml IL-2 and 10 ug/ml peptides. The authors replaced half the medium with IL-2 medium on days 3 and 7. Regarding this clone: Its antigen is not known.

TCRdb keeps only in-frame clones here, not all; method: immunoSEQ multiplex PCR. Among about 26,000 clones listed, about three quarters were seen once. Trimming cost V 1 base and J 8 bases, with 16 bases left between them. The V gene's germline CDR1 is SGHTA and CDR2 FQGTGA. The CDR3 runs 15 residues. The chain couples TRBV7-3 to TRBJ2-3, with D perhaps matching TRBD1 (6 bases). The receptor was derived from a human donor who received a COVID-19 vaccine. Some clones in this sample may be carry-over from other donors' samples. The sequenced sample was CD4+ T cells from PBMCs cultured with SARS-CoV-2 spike peptides, obtained after COVID-19 vaccination. The CDR3 region is CASSLNPAGDGTQYF. CDR3 bases: TGTGCCAGCAGCTTAAATCCCGCAGGGGATGGTACGCAGTATTTT. The full variable domain, completed using reference TRBV7-3 and TRBJ2-3, is GAGVSQTPSNKVTEKGKYVELRCDPISGHTALYWYRQSLGQGPEFLIYFQGTGAADDSGLPNDRFFAVRPEGSVSTLKIQRTERGDSAVYLCASSLNPAGDGTQYFGPGTRLTVL.